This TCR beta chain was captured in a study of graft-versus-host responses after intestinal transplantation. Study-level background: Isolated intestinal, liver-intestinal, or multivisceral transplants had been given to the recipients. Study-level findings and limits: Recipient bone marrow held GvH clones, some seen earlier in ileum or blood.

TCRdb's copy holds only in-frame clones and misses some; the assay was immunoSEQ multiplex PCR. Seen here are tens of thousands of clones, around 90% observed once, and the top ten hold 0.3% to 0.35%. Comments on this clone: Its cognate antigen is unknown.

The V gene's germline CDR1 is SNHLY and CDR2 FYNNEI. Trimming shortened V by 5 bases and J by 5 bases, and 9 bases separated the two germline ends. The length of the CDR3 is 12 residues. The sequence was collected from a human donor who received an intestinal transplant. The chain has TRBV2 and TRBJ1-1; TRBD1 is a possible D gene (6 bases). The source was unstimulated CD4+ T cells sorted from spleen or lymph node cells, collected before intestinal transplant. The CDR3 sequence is CASSRQGTEAFF. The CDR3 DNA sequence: TGTGCCAGCAGTCGGCAGGGGACTGAAGCTTTCTTT.